This is a list of T cell receptor beta chains from one sample in a study of OX40 agonist ivuxolimab in advanced cancers. Some clones are missing from TCRdb's copy, which holds only in-frame ones; the method was immunoSEQ multiplex PCR. In the table there are about 69,000 clones, 60% to 85% of which are singletons. This specimen was CD4+ or CD8+ T cells sorted from blood, taken in a trial of the OX40 agonist ivuxolimab. The receptor set was obtained from an adult with an advanced solid tumor such as melanoma, head and neck, liver or kidney cancer. CDR3s include the opening cysteine and the closing phenylalanine or tryptophan. Fields, in order: J gene, V gene, clone size, D gene, CDR3 protein, CDR3 DNA. D genes are given only for firm matches. Only some rows state a clone size, as once, few, many or a class for expanded clones.

TRBJ1-1	TRBV11-2	.	.	CASSLMDFSGAEAFF	TGTGCCAGCAGCTTAATGGATTTCTCGGGGGCTGAAGCTTTCTTT
TRBJ1-4	TRBV20-1	.	.	CSAKENEKLFF	TGCAGTGCTAAAGAGAATGAAAAACTGTTTTTT
TRBJ2-3	TRBV7-2	.	.	CASSLGRDTQYF	TGTGCCAGCAGCTTGGGACGGGATACGCAGTATTTT
TRBJ2-7	TRBV5-5	.	TRBD2	CASRPSGRAYEQYF	TGTGCCAGCAGACCTAGCGGGAGGGCCTACGAGCAGTACTTC
TRBJ1-1	TRBV18	.	.	CASSPTTGTPNTEAFF	TGTGCCAGCTCACCCACAACCGGGACACCGAACACTGAAGCTTTCTTT
TRBJ2-3	TRBV6-5	.	TRBD2	CASSLLAGGADTQYF	TGTGCCAGCAGTCTACTAGCGGGGGGGGCAGATACGCAGTATTTT
TRBJ2-5	TRBV7-2	.	.	CASSLGGGETQYF	TGTGCCAGCAGCTTAGGCGGCGGAGAGACCCAGTACTTC
TRBJ2-3	TRBV19	.	.	CASSIAGLTDTQYF	TGTGCCAGTAGTATAGCGGGCCTCACAGATACGCAGTATTTT
TRBJ1-4	TRBV2	once	TRBD1	CASNSGTGTEKLFF	TGTGCCAGCAATTCCGGGACAGGGACTGAAAAACTGTTTTTT
TRBJ2-1	TRBV11-3	.	.	CASSLEPHEQFF	TGTGCCAGCAGCTTAGAACCGCATGAGCAGTTCTTC
TRBJ2-6	TRBV4-1	.	.	CASSQELGGSGANVLTF	TGCGCCAGCAGCCAAGAACTTGGAGGCTCTGGGGCCAACGTCCTGACTTTC
TRBJ2-4	TRBV5-4	.	TRBD1	CASSWDRGREAKNIQYF	TGTGCCAGCAGTTGGGACAGGGGGCGCGAGGCCAAAAACATTCAGTACTTC
TRBJ2-3	TRBV6-1	few	TRBD2	CASKIAGADTQYF	TGTGCCAGCAAAATAGCGGGAGCGGATACGCAGTATTTT
TRBJ2-3	TRBV30	.	TRBD2	CAWPPGLAGADTQYF	TGTGCCTGGCCACCCGGACTAGCGGGAGCAGATACGCAGTATTTT
TRBJ1-4	TRBV7-8	once	.	CASSSGNEKLFF	TGTGCCAGCAGTTCGGGAAATGAAAAACTGTTTTTT
TRBJ2-6	TRBV27	.	.	CASSLRGASGANVLTF	TGTGCCAGCAGTTTAAGGGGTGCGTCTGGGGCCAACGTCCTGACTTTC
TRBJ2-7	TRBV5-1	few	.	CASSLGGLQAEQYF	TGCGCCAGCAGCTTGGGGGGACTCCAAGCCGAGCAGTACTTC
TRBJ1-1	TRBV20-1	few	.	CSADTWTEAFF	TGCAGTGCTGACACTTGGACTGAAGCTTTCTTT
TRBJ2-7	TRBV27	once	TRBD2	CASRTTSGSFEQYF	TGTGCCAGCAGAACGACTAGCGGGAGCTTCGAGCAGTACTTC
TRBJ1-1	TRBV5-1	.	.	CASTPFGGLNTEAFF	TGCGCCAGCACCCCATTTGGAGGTTTGAACACTGAAGCTTTCTTT
TRBJ2-7	TRBV5-1	.	.	CASSQGPSYEQYF	TGCGCCAGCAGCCAAGGGCCCTCCTACGAGCAGTACTTC
TRBJ1-3	TRBV6-5	.	.	CASSSLRREVYF	TGTGCCAGCAGTTCCTTACGACGGGAGGTATATTTT
TRBJ1-5	TRBV12-5	.	TRBD1	CASGGPGGRFTGNQPQHF	TGTGCTAGTGGAGGGCCAGGGGGCAGATTCACGGGCAATCAGCCCCAGCATTTT
TRBJ1-5	TRBV30	.	.	CAWSVGQRGNQPQHF	TGTGCCTGGAGTGTGGGGCAGCGTGGCAATCAGCCCCAGCATTTT
TRBJ1-6	TRBV6-5	.	.	CASRWDTADSPLHF	TGTGCCAGCAGATGGGACACGGCGGATTCACCCCTCCACTTT
TRBJ2-2	TRBV20-1	.	.	CSALHTGELFF	TGCAGTGCCCTACACACCGGGGAGCTGTTTTTT
TRBJ1-2	TRBV10-3	.	TRBD1	CAIRAGTGPGSGYTF	TGTGCCATCAGGGCGGGGACAGGGCCCGGTAGTGGCTACACCTTC
TRBJ2-7	TRBV27	.	TRBD2	CASSPGTSGVYEQYF	TGTGCCAGCAGTCCGGGGACTAGCGGGGTGTACGAGCAGTACTTC
TRBJ2-1	TRBV15	.	.	CATSRESGSIHNEQFF	TGTGCCACCAGCAGAGAATCCGGGAGTATTCACAATGAGCAGTTCTTC
TRBJ1-4	TRBV5-1	.	TRBD1	CASSFQGDEKLFF	TGCGCCAGCAGCTTCCAGGGGGATGAAAAACTGTTTTTT
TRBJ1-1	TRBV30	.	.	CAWTGRTEAFF	TGTGCCTGGACAGGACGTACTGAAGCTTTCTTT